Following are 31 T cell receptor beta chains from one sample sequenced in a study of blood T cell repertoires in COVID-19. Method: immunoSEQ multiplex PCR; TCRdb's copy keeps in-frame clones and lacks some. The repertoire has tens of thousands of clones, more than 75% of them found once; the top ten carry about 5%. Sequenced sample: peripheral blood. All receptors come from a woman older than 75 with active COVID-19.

CDR3 sequence: CASSLAGGINNSPLHF. DNA of the CDR3: TGTGCCAGCAGCTTGGCGGGAGGAATAAATAATTCACCCCTCCACTTT. The chain employs TRBV5-4 and TRBJ1-6; no definite D call. The CDR3 totals 16 residues. Germline loops: CDR1 SGHNT, CDR2 YYREEE (reference sequence). V lost 0 bases and J lost 5, with 12 bases in between.

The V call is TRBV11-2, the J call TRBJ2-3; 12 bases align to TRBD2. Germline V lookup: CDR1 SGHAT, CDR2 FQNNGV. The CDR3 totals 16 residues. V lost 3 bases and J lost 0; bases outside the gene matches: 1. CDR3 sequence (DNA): TGTGCCAGCAGCTTTGGACTAGCGGGAAGCACAGATACGCAGTATTTT. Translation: CASSFGLAGSTDTQYF.

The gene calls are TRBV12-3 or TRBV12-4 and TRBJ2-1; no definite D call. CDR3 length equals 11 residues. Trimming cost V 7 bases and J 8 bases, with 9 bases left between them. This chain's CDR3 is CASTRGDEQFF. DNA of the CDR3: TGTGCCAGCACGAGAGGCGATGAGCAGTTCTTC.

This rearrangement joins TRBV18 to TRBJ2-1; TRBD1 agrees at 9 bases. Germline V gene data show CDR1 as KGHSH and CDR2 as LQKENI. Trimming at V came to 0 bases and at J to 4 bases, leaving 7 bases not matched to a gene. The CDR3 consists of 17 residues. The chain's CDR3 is CASSPPWGQGRYNEQFF. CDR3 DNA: TGTGCCAGCTCACCACCGTGGGGACAGGGAAGGTACAATGAGCAGTTCTTC.

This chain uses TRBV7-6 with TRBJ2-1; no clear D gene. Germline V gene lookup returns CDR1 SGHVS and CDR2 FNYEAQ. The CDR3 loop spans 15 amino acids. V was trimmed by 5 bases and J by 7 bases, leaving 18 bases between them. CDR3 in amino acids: CASSPSPERGNEQFF. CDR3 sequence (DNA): TGTGCCAGCAGCCCGAGCCCGGAAAGAGGAAATGAGCAGTTCTTC.

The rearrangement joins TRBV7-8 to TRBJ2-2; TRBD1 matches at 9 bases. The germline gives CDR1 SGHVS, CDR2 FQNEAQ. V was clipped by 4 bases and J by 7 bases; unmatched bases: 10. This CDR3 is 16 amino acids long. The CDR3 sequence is CASSYRTGANVGELFF. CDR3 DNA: TGTGCCAGCAGCTACAGGACAGGGGCTAACGTCGGGGAGCTGTTTTTT.

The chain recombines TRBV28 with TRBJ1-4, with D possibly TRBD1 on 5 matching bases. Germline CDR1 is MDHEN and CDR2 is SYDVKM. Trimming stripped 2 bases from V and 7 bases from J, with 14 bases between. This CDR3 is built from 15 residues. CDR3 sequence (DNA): TGTGCCAGCAGTTTAACGGGTCAGGGAGGTGAAAAACTGTTTTTT. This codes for CASSLTGQGGEKLFF.

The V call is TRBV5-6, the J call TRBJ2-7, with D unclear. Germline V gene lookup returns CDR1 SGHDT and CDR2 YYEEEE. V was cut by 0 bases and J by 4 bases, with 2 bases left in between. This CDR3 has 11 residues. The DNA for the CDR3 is TGTGCCAGCAGCTTGGCTTACGAGCAGTACTTC. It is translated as CASSLAYEQYF.

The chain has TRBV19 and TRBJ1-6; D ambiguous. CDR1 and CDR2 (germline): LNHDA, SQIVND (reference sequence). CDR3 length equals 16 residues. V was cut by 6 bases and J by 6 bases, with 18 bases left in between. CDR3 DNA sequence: TGTGCCAGTAGAACGGTCCCCGGCGGCGGTAATTCACCCCTCCACTTT. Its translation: CASRTVPGGGNSPLHF. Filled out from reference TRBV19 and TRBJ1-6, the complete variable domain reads DGGITQSPKYLFRKEGQNVTLSCEQNLNHDAMYWYRQDPGQGLRLIYYSQIVNDFQKGDIAEGYSVSREKKESFPLTVTSAQKNPTAFYLCASRTVPGGGNSPLHFGNGTRLTVT.

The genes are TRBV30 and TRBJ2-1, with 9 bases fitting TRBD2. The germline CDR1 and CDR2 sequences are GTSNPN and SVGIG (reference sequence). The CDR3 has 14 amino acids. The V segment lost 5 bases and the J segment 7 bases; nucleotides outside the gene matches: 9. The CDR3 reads CAWLVAGEWNEQFF. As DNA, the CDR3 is TGTGCCTGGCTTGTAGCGGGAGAATGGAATGAGCAGTTCTTC.

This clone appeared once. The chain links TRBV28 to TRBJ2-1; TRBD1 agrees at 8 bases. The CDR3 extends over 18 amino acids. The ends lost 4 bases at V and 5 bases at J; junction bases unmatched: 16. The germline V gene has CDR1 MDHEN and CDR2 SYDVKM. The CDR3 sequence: CASSSYTTGGRLDNEQFF. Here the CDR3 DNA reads TGTGCCAGCAGTTCCTACACTACAGGGGGTAGATTGGACAATGAGCAGTTCTTC.

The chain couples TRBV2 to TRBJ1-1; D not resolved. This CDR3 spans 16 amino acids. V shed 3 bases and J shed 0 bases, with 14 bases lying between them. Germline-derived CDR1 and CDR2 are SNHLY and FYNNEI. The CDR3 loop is CASSEVRGPLNTEAFF. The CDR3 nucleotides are TGTGCCAGCAGTGAGGTTCGAGGCCCCTTGAACACTGAAGCTTTCTTT.

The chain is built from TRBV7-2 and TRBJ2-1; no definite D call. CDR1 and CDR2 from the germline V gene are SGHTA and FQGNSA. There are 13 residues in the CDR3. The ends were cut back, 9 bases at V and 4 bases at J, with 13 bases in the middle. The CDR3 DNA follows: TGTGCCAGTGACCTGGGCAGGTACAATGAGCAGTTCTTC. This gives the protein CASDLGRYNEQFF. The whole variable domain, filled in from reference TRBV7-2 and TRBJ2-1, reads GAGVSQSPSNKVTEKGKDVELRCDPISGHTALYWYRQSLGQGLEFLIYFQGNSAPDKSGLPSDRFSAERTGGSVSTLTIQRTQQEDSAVYLCASDLGRYNEQFFGPGTRLTVL.

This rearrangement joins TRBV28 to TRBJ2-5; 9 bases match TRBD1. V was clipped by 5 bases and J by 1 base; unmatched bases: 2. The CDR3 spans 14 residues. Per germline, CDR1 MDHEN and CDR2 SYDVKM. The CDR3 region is CASSGQGSQETQYF. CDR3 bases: TGTGCCAGCAGTGGACAGGGGTCCCAAGAGACCCAGTACTTC.

The CDR3 is CASSFSYGYTF. CDR3 DNA: TGTGCCAGCAGTTTCAGCTATGGCTACACCTTC. The rearrangement uses TRBV12-3 or TRBV12-4 and TRBJ1-2; no reliable D call. The V end was cut by 3 bases, the J end by 4 bases, with 3 bases between. The length of the CDR3 is 11 residues.

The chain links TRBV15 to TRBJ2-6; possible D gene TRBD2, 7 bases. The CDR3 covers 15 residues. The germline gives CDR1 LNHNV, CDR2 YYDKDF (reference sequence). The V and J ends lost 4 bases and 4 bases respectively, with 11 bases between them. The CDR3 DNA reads TGTGCCACCAGCATGGGGGGGGCCGGGGCCAACGTCCTGACTTTC. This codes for CATSMGGAGANVLTF.

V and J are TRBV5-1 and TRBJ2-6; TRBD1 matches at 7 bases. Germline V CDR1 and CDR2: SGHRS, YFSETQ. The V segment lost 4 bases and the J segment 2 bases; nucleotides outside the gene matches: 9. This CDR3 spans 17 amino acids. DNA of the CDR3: TGCGCCAGCAGCCCACGGGCAGGGGGAACTGGGGCCAACGTCCTGACTTTC. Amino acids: CASSPRAGGTGANVLTF.

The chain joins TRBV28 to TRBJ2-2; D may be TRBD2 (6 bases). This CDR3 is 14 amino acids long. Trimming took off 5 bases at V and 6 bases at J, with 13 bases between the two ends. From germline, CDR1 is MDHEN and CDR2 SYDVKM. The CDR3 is CASSVQGGAGELFF. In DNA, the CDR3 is TGTGCCAGCAGTGTCCAGGGAGGCGCCGGGGAGCTGTTTTTT.

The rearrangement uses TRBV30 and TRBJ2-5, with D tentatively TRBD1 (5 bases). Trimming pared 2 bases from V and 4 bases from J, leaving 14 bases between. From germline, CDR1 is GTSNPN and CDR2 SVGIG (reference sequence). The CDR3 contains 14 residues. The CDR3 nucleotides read TGTGCCTGGAGTCGGACATTAGGGATAGAGACCCAGTACTTC. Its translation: CAWSRTLGIETQYF.

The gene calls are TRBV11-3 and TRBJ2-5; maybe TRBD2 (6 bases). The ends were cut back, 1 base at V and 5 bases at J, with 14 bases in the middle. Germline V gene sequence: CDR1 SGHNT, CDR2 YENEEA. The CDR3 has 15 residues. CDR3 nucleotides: TGTGCCAGCAGCTTAGGTACGGGAGAGGAGGAGACCCAGTACTTC. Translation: CASSLGTGEEETQYF.

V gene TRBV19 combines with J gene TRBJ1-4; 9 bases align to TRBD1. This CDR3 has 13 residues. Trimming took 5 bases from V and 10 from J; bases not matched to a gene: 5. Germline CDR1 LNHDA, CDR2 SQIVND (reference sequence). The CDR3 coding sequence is TGTGCCAGTAGTCTACAGGGGGCGGGAAAACTGTTTTTT. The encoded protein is CASSLQGAGKLFF. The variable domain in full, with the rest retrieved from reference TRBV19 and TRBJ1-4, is DGGITQSPKYLFRKEGQNVTLSCEQNLNHDAMYWYRQDPGQGLRLIYYSQIVNDFQKGDIAEGYSVSREKKESFPLTVTSAQKNPTAFYLCASSLQGAGKLFFGSGTQLSVL.

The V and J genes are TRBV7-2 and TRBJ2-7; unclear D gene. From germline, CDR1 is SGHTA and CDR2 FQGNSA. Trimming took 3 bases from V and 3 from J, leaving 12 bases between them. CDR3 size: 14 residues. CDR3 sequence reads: CASSFGRQGYEQYF. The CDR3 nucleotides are TGTGCCAGCAGCTTTGGGCGCCAAGGCTACGAGCAGTACTTC.

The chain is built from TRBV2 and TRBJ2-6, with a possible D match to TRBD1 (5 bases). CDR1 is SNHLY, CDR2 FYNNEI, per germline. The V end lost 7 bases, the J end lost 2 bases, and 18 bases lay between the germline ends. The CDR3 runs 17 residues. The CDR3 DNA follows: TGTGCCAGCATGTCAAGGAAAGGGGTACCTGGGGCCAACGTCCTGACTTTC. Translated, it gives CASMSRKGVPGANVLTF.

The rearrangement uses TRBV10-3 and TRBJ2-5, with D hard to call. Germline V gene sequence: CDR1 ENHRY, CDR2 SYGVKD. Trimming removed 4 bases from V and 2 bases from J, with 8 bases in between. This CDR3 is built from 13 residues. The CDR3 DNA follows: TGTGCCATCAGTGCGGCAGGACAAGAGACCCAGTACTTC. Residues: CAISAAGQETQYF.

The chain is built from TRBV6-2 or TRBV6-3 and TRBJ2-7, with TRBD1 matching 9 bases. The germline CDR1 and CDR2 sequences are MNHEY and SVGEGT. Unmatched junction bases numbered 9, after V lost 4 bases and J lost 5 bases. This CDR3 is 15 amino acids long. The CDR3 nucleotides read TGTGCCAGCAGTTTGGGACAGGGTCGGACTGACGAGCAGTACTTC. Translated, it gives CASSLGQGRTDEQYF.

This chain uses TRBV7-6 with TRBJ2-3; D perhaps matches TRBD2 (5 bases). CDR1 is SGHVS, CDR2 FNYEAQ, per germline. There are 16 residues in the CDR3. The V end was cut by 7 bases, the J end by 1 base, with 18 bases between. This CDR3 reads CASTLTGYSRTDTQYF. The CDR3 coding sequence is TGTGCCAGCACCCTAACGGGGTATAGCCGCACAGATACGCAGTATTTT.

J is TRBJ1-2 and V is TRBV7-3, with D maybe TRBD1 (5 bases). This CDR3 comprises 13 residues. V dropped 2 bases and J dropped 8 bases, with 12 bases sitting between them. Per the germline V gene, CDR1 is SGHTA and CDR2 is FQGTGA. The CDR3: CASSLGQGGGYTF. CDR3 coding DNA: TGTGCCAGCAGCTTAGGCCAGGGTGGCGGCTACACCTTC. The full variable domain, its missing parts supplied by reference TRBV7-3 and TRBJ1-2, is GAGVSQTPSNKVTEKGKYVELRCDPISGHTALYWYRQSLGQGPEFLIYFQGTGAADDSGLPNDRFFAVRPEGSVSTLKIQRTERGDSAVYLCASSLGQGGGYTFGSGTRLTVV.

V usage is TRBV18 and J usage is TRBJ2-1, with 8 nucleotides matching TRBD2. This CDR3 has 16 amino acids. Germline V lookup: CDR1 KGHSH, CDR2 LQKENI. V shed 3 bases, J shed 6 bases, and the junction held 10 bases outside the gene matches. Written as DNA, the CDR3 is TGTGCCAGCTCACCGTACAGCGGGAGTTTCGGCAATGAGCAGTTCTTC. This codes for CASSPYSGSFGNEQFF. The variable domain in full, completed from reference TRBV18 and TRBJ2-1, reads NAGVMQNPRHLVRRRGQEARLRCSPMKGHSHVYWYRQLPEEGLKFMVYLQKENIIDESGMPKERFSAEFPKEGPSILRIQQVVRGDSAAYFCASSPYSGSFGNEQFFGPGTRLTVL.

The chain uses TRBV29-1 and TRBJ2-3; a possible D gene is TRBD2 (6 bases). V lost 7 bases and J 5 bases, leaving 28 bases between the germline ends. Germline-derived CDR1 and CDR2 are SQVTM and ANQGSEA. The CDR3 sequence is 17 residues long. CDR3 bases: TGCAGCGCTACGCCCTTTGAGGGAGCGGGCTTCCGAGATACGCAGTATTTT. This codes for CSATPFEGAGFRDTQYF.

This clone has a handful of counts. This CDR3 is CASSPSVVREYDEQFF. The CDR3 coding sequence is TGCGCCAGCAGCCCGTCGGTTGTGCGGGAGTACGATGAGCAGTTCTTC. The chain combines TRBV4-3 with TRBJ2-1; 7 bases map to TRBD2. The trim removed 4 bases at V and 8 bases at J, leaving 14 bases unmatched. This CDR3 is 16 amino acids long. From germline, CDR1 is LGHNA and CDR2 YSLEER.

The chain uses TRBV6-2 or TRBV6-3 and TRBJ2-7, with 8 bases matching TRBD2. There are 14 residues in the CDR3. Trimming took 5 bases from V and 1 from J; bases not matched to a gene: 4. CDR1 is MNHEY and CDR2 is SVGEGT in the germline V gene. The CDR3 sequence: CASSTLAGSYEQYF. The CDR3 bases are TGTGCCAGCAGTACCTTAGCGGGGTCCTACGAGCAGTACTTC.